Detailed here is one TCR beta chain. The antigen remains undetermined. Trimming at V came to 0 bases and at J to 5 bases, leaving 13 bases not matched to a gene. The CDR3 is 18 residues long. Looked up from germline, CDR1 is SGDLS and CDR2 is YYNGEE. This table comes from immunoSEQ multiplex PCR, and its TCRdb copy is limited to in-frame clones, with some not included. The profile shows 120,000 or so clones, roughly nine tenths of them singletons. This sample was taken from a study of PD-1 blockade in mismatch repair-deficient tumors. Overall study: Patients had 12 mismatch repair-deficient cancer types and were previously treated and progressing.

Study findings and constraints: Tumor-resident clones, often absent from pretreatment blood, expanded after pembrolizumab and then contracted.

The V call is TRBV9, the J call TRBJ2-1; 8 bases are a match to TRBD2. The input for sequencing was peripheral blood, taken 44 weeks after starting pembrolizumab. The sequence was obtained from an adult with mismatch repair-deficient cancer. The CDR3 reads CASSVASRGGGRHNEQFF. Written as DNA, the CDR3 is TGTGCCAGCAGCGTAGCCTCTCGAGGCGGCGGGAGGCACAATGAGCAGTTCTTC. Variable domain in full (rest from reference TRBV9 and TRBJ2-1): DSGVTQTPKHLITATGQRVTLRCSPRSGDLSVYWYQQSLDQGLQFLIQYYNGEERAKGNILERFSAQQFPDLHSELNLSSLELGDSALYFCASSVASRGGGRHNEQFFGPGTRLTVL.